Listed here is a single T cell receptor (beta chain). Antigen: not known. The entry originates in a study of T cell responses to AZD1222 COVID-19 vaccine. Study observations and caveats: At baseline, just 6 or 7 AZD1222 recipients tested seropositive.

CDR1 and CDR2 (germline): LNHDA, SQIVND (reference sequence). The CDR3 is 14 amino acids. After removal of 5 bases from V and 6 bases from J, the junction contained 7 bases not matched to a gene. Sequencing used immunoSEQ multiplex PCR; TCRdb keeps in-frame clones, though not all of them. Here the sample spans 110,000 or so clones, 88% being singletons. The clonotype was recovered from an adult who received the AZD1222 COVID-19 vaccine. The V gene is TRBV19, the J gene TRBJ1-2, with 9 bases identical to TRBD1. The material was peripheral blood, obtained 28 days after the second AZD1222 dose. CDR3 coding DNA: TGTGCCAGTAGTCTCCCGGACAGGGGTGATGGCTACACCTTC. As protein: CASSLPDRGDGYTF.